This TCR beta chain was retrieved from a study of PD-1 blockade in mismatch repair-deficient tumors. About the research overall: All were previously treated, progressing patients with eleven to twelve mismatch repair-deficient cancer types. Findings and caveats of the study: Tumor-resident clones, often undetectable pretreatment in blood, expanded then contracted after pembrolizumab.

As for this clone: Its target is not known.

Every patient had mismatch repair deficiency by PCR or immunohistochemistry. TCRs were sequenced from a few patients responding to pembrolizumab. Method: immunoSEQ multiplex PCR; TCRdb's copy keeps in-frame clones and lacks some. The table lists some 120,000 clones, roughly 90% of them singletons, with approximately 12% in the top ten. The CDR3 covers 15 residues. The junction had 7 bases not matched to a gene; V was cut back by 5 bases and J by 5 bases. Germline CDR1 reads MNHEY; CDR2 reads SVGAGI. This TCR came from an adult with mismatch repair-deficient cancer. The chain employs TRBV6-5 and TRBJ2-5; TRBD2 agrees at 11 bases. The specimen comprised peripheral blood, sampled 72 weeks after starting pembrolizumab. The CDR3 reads CASSPTSGSEETQYF. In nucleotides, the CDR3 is TGTGCCAGCAGTCCTACTAGCGGGAGTGAGGAGACCCAGTACTTC.